A selection of T cell receptor beta chains follows, all from one sample in a study of T cell repertoires in cytomegalovirus infection. Via MiXCR, TCRdb re-called the reads, giving one row per CDR3 protein. The repertoire includes 230,000 or so distinct CDR3 sequences, around 15% of them detected once, and roughly 45% sits in the top ten. The material sequenced was CD8+ T cells from PBMCs. The receptors shown here come from a human donor in good health (CMV status not recorded). Some clones in this sample may be carry-over from other donors' samples. CDR3s leave out the opening cysteine and the closing phenylalanine or tryptophan.

CDR3aa	j_gene	v_gene
ASSYPGTPGNEKLF	TRBJ1-4	TRBV6-2/TRBV6-3
SARNRDEKLF	TRBJ1-4	TRBV20-1
ASSSQGNNYGYT	TRBJ1-2	TRBV12-3/TRBV12-4
ASSLVVQNTEAF	TRBJ1-1	TRBV7-3
ASSFKVGVNSYNEQF	TRBJ2-1	TRBV5-4
ASSYPYRGSGTDTQY	TRBJ2-3	TRBV6-2/TRBV6-3
SARDLQPSGGTDTQY	TRBJ2-3	TRBV20-1
SVELLETGALSEQY	TRBJ2-7	TRBV29-1
ASSIGTGGNQPQH	TRBJ1-5	TRBV19
ASSLAGLDTQY	TRBJ2-3	TRBV7-9
ASSYSKAGITNSNQPQH	TRBJ1-5	TRBV6-6
ASSATGGIASNTEAF	TRBJ1-1	TRBV9
SADKTGEGPDTQY	TRBJ2-3	TRBV20-1
ASRALAGGQDEQF	TRBJ2-1	TRBV6-6
ASSEEETGGNTIY	TRBJ1-3	TRBV2
TVSWGESTDTQY	TRBJ2-3	TRBV20-1
ASSLYLRDLDRGSYEQY	TRBJ2-7	TRBV28
ASSKIEVSYNEQF	TRBJ2-1	TRBV9
ASSSSRYEQF	TRBJ2-1	TRBV7-2
AISESQPGAGRTDTQY	TRBJ2-3	TRBV10-3
ASSTLFGGYT	TRBJ1-2	TRBV6-5
ASRRPGDNSPLH	TRBJ1-6	TRBV7-8
SARDIQGVHNEQF	TRBJ2-1	TRBV20-1
ASSTYGQRQETQY	TRBJ2-5	TRBV6-2/TRBV6-3
ASSPSGTSVI	TRBJ2-1	TRBV3-1
ASSPGVGVSYEQY	TRBJ2-7	TRBV7-9
SVEDIGDGYT	TRBJ1-2	TRBV29-1
ASSLGSGVDGYT	TRBJ1-2	TRBV7-9
ASSAPPAVDTQY	TRBJ2-3	TRBV7-2
ASNSETGTGYDEQY	TRBJ2-7	TRBV7-9
SATPGRTGELF	TRBJ2-2	TRBV29-1
ASSPTSGGNGYT	TRBJ1-2	TRBV28
ATSRALGRVYTDTQY	TRBJ2-3	TRBV15
ASRPTGTGNYYEQY	TRBJ2-7	TRBV11-2
ASSLVTGTEVEQY	TRBJ2-7	TRBV11-2
ASSQDRVKLF	TRBJ1-4	TRBV14
ASSSSGVPNYEQF	TRBJ2-1	TRBV13
ASSADRVITEAF	TRBJ1-1	TRBV6-1
ASSQLDSNEQF	TRBJ2-1	TRBV7-9
ASSQDQGALGEQY	TRBJ2-7	TRBV4-3
ASSQDRITGNTIY	TRBJ1-3	TRBV4-3
ATSPQGALWQPQH	TRBJ1-5	TRBV27
ASSPPSSGGYTDTQY	TRBJ2-3	TRBV28
ASSLAWGEYGYT	TRBJ1-2	TRBV5-5
ASSLVVGQGGSSGIQY	TRBJ2-4	TRBV7-6
ASSAQGTNEKLF	TRBJ1-4	TRBV7-9
ASSLSPRELF	TRBJ2-2	TRBV5-5
ASRDTKFTGSGELF	TRBJ2-2	TRBV6-1
ASSYLSGGGPPYGYT	TRBJ1-2	TRBV28
ASSPARLAGPEETQY	TRBJ2-5	TRBV5-1
SAREVGLAGLVNEQF	TRBJ2-1	TRBV20-1
ASSLGAGTQTWNEQF	TRBJ2-1	TRBV28
ASSLTYTDTQY	TRBJ2-3	TRBV7-9
ASPDSAGELF	TRBJ2-2	TRBV28
ASIFGPTEAF	TRBJ1-1	TRBV6-6